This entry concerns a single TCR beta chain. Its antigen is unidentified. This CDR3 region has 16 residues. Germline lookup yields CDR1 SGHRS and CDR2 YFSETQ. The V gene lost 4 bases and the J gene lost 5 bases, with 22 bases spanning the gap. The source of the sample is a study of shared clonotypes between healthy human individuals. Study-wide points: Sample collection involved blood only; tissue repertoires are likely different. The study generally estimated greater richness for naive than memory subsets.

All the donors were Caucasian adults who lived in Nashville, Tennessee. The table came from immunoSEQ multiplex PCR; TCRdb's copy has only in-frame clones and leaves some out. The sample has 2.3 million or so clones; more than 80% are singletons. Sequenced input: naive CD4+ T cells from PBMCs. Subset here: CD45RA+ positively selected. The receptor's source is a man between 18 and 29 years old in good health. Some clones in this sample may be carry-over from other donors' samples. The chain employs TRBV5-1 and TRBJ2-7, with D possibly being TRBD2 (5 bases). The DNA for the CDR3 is TGCGCCAGCAGCCACTTCCGGGAATCGGGTTTCCACGAGCAGTACTTC. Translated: CASSHFRESGFHEQYF.